This T cell receptor beta chain is from a study of siplizumab effects on memory and regulatory T cells. Measured with immunoSEQ multiplex PCR; TCRdb has only the in-frame clones, and not every one. The sample contains approximately 82,000 clones, roughly 87% of which appear only once. Germline loops: CDR1 SNHLY, CDR2 FYNNEI. The CDR3 extends over 14 amino acids. V gave up 5 bases and J gave up 4 bases; unmatched junction bases: 5. On this clone: Its antigen is unknown.

Findings of the study overall: Contribution to the alloresponse seemed major for naive T cells, which also seemed more diverse than memory cells. Left unconfirmed was the suppressive function of proliferating Tregs from siplizumab cultures. Reactions containing siplizumab showed mappable alloreactive CD4+ clones averaging 68.8% Treg-derived, versus 25% to 30% in controls.

The source of this sequence is a human donor in good health. The V call is TRBV2, the J call TRBJ2-1; 7 positions match TRBD2. Input material: Tregs sorted from blood. The CDR3 sequence: CASSPRDYYNEQFF. The CDR3 DNA follows: TGTGCCAGCAGTCCTCGGGACTATTACAATGAGCAGTTCTTC.